This passage covers 18 T cell receptor beta chains from one sample sequenced in a study of T-cell reconstitution after alpha-beta-depleted transplantation in children. Library preparation (for TCRbeta) was performed with unique molecular identifiers. TCRdb re-analysed the PCR reads in MiXCR, keeping a single row per CDR3 protein. The table lists about 200,000 distinct CDR3 sequences, roughly 15% of them singletons, with about 13% in the top ten. Specimen: PBMCs from the stem cell graft donor, collected from the stem cell graft. Receptors originate from a human donor who donated a stem cell graft to a child with acute lymphoblastic leukemia.

The sample holds many counts of this clonotype. The chain recombines TRBV29-1 with TRBJ2-3; 9 bases map to TRBD1. Germline V lookup: CDR1 SQVTM, CDR2 ANQGSEA. J lost 4 bases, V lost 7 bases, and 9 bases had no gene match. The CDR3 extends over 14 amino acids. The CDR3 bases are TGCAGCGCCCGTGGGACAGGGCCGGCAGATACGCAGTATTTT. Residues: CSARGTGPADTQYF.

In its sample, this clonotype was seen a few times. The chain joins TRBV27 to TRBJ2-7; 7 nucleotides agree with TRBD2. The length of the CDR3 is 15 residues. V shed 3 bases and J 2 bases; nucleotides not matched to a gene: 7. CDR1 and CDR2 (germline): MNHEY, SMNVEV (reference sequence). CDR3 protein: CASSLGGSETYEQYF. For the CDR3, the DNA is TGTGCCAGCAGTTTGGGGGGGAGTGAGACCTACGAGCAGTACTTC.

For this clonotype: The junction departs from the called germline gene at one end, perhaps through a read error. The chain links TRBV7-7 to TRBJ2-5; 7 positions agree with TRBD2. CDR1 and CDR2 from the germline V gene are SSHAT and FNYEAQ (reference sequence). There are 13 residues in the CDR3. The DNA of the CDR3 is TGTGCTAGCAGCTTAGCGGGCAAAGAGACCCAGTACTTC. Translated, it gives CASSLAGKETQYF.

This clonotype was seen ten or more times. V usage is TRBV20-1 and J usage is TRBJ2-7; 10 nucleotides line up with TRBD2. Germline lookup yields CDR1 DFQATT and CDR2 SNEGSKA (reference sequence). J lost 2 bases, V lost 2 bases, and 3 bases had no gene match. This CDR3 has 14 amino acids. The CDR3 spells CSARILAGTYEQYF. The CDR3 coding sequence is TGCAGTGCTAGAATACTAGCGGGAACCTACGAGCAGTACTTC.

This clonotype was counted only a few times. J is TRBJ1-6 and V is TRBV12-3 or TRBV12-4; D uncertain. V lost 5 bases and J lost 7, with 15 bases in between. The CDR3 consists of 15 residues. The CDR3 sequence: CASSPGVMFNSPLHF. Written as DNA, the CDR3 is TGTGCCAGCAGTCCCGGCGTGATGTTCAATTCACCCCTCCACTTT.

This clonotype was detected a few times. The gene calls are TRBV11-2 and TRBJ2-1, with 7 positions matching TRBD1. The length of the CDR3 is 15 residues. J gave up 0 bases and V 3 bases, and 2 bases lay outside the gene matches. Germline V lookup: CDR1 SGHAT, CDR2 FQNNGV. The CDR3 is CASSFRDSSYNEQFF. CDR3 nucleotides: TGTGCCAGCAGCTTCAGGGACAGCTCCTACAATGAGCAGTTCTTC.

Regarding this clonotype: This sequence may be a read error, since a much larger clone differs from it by one base. The chain joins TRBV29-1 to TRBJ2-1; 7 bases are shared with TRBD1. Unmatched junction bases numbered 10, after V lost 6 bases and J lost 8 bases. Germline V CDR1 and CDR2: SQVTM, ANQGSEA. The CDR3 length is 13 residues. The CDR3 DNA is TGCAGCGTCATAAGGGGACAGAGCGATGAGCAGTTCTTC. Protein: CSVIRGQSDEQFF.

This sequence joins TRBV5-1 and TRBJ1-1; a possible D gene is TRBD1 (5 bases). Germline V gene sequence: CDR1 SGHRS, CDR2 YFSETQ. This CDR3 is built from 13 residues. Trimming took off 4 bases at V and 4 bases at J, with 11 bases between the two ends. This CDR3 reads CASSAGRGTEAFF. CDR3 bases: TGCGCCAGCAGCGCAGGGAGGGGCACTGAAGCTTTCTTT. The variable domain in full, completed from reference TRBV5-1 and TRBJ1-1, reads KAGVTQTPRYLIKTRGQQVTLSCSPISGHRSVSWYQQTPGQGLQFLFEYFSETQRNKGNFPGRFSGRQFSNSRSEMNVSTLELGDSALYLCASSAGRGTEAFFGQGTRLTVV.

In this sample, this clonotype turned up many times. The chain couples TRBV27 to TRBJ1-2; a possible D gene is TRBD1 (6 bases). This CDR3 has 17 residues. Trimming removed 2 bases at V and 7 bases at J, with 23 bases between. Germline V CDR1 and CDR2: MNHEY, SMNVEV (reference sequence). CDR3 amino acids: CASSLSGGSRGWGGYTF. The CDR3 region has the DNA TGTGCCAGCAGTTTAAGCGGCGGGTCCAGGGGTTGGGGTGGCTACACCTTC.

This clonotype occurred many times. This chain connects TRBV5-1 to TRBJ2-5; D is uncertain. Trimming removed 5 bases from V and 2 bases from J, with 16 bases in between. Germline V gene data show CDR1 as SGHRS and CDR2 as YFSETQ. The CDR3 extends over 15 amino acids. Here the CDR3 DNA reads TGCGCCAGCAGTAAAAGCGCAGAACTACAAGAGACCCAGTACTTC. The encoded protein is CASSKSAELQETQYF. The full variable domain, with the rest looked up from reference TRBV5-1 and TRBJ2-5, is KAGVTQTPRYLIKTRGQQVTLSCSPISGHRSVSWYQQTPGQGLQFLFEYFSETQRNKGNFPGRFSGRQFSNSRSEMNVSTLELGDSALYLCASSKSAELQETQYFGPGTRLLVL.

A note on this clonotype: A much larger clonotype is one base distant, so this may be a read error. This chain joins TRBV20-1 and TRBJ1-5; D possibly corresponds to TRBD1 (6 bases). Germline V gene lookup returns CDR1 DFQATT and CDR2 SNEGSKA (reference sequence). CDR3 length: 16 residues. CDR3 coding DNA: TGCTGTGCTAGGGACCTTAAGGACAGTCTCAATCAGCCCCAGCATTTT. This codes for CCARDLKDSLNQPQHF.

CDR3 sequence reads: CASRGGLAGGPGNEQFF. The CDR3 coding sequence is TGCGCCAGCCGAGGGGGACTAGCGGGAGGGCCCGGTAATGAGCAGTTCTTC. This chain joins TRBV5-1 and TRBJ2-1; TRBD2 agrees at 16 bases. V was clipped by 7 bases and J by 7 bases; unmatched bases: 11. Germline V gene sequence: CDR1 SGHRS, CDR2 YFSETQ. This CDR3 has 17 amino acids. Supplemented by reference TRBV5-1 and TRBJ2-1, the full variable domain reads KAGVTQTPRYLIKTRGQQVTLSCSPISGHRSVSWYQQTPGQGLQFLFEYFSETQRNKGNFPGRFSGRQFSNSRSEMNVSTLELGDSALYLCASRGGLAGGPGNEQFFGPGTRLTVL.

This clonotype has a count of ten or more. The chain couples TRBV24-1 to TRBJ2-1, with 9 nucleotides matching TRBD2. There are 15 residues in the CDR3. From germline, CDR1 is KGHDR and CDR2 SFDVKD. After removal of 3 bases from V and 6 bases from J, the junction contained 5 bases not matched to a gene. CDR3 DNA: TGTGCCACCAGTGATACCGGGACTAGCCTCAATGAGCAGTTCTTC. Its protein product is CATSDTGTSLNEQFF.

This clonotype was recorded at least ten times. The V call is TRBV12-3 or TRBV12-4, the J call TRBJ2-4; TRBD2 matches at 10 bases. The CDR3 extends over 14 amino acids. V gave up 3 bases and J gave up 4 bases; unmatched junction bases: 0. Here the CDR3 reads CASSLTSGKNIQYF. The CDR3 DNA reads TGTGCCAGCAGTTTGACTAGCGGGAAAAACATTCAGTACTTC.

There are many counts of this clonotype. V is TRBV12-3 or TRBV12-4 and J is TRBJ1-5; D remains unclear. The ends were cut back, 5 bases at V and 0 bases at J, with 11 bases in the middle. The CDR3 extends over 15 amino acids. CDR3 region: CASSPQQHSNQPQHF. CDR3 sequence (DNA): TGTGCCAGCAGTCCCCAGCAACATAGCAATCAGCCCCAGCATTTT.

This clonotype was seen a handful of times. The chain is built from TRBV28 and TRBJ1-1; no clear D. V lost 3 bases, J lost 0 bases, and 11 bases lay in between. This CDR3 contains 15 residues. CDR1 is MDHEN and CDR2 is SYDVKM in the germline V gene. The CDR3: CASSFFARLNTEAFF. The CDR3, as DNA: TGTGCCAGCAGTTTCTTCGCCCGTCTGAACACTGAAGCTTTCTTT.

This clonotype appeared a few times. V usage is TRBV20-1 and J usage is TRBJ2-5; 11 positions match TRBD2. Germline lookup yields CDR1 DFQATT and CDR2 SNEGSKA (reference sequence). The J segment lost 0 bases and the V segment lost 3 bases, leaving 9 bases of the junction unmatched. The CDR3 is 17 residues long. The CDR3 region is CSARQLAGGQYQETQYF. The CDR3 DNA is TGCAGTGCTAGGCAGCTAGCGGGAGGACAGTACCAAGAGACCCAGTACTTC.

This clonotype was found many times. The chain employs TRBV6-5 and TRBJ2-1; D gene uncertain. The germline gives CDR1 MNHEY, CDR2 SVGAGI. CDR3 length equals 12 residues. V was shortened by 8 bases and J by 7 bases, with 12 bases between the two germline ends. The CDR3 region has the DNA TGTGCCAGCTTCCGGTTTTGGAATGAGCAGTTCTTC. This encodes CASFRFWNEQFF.